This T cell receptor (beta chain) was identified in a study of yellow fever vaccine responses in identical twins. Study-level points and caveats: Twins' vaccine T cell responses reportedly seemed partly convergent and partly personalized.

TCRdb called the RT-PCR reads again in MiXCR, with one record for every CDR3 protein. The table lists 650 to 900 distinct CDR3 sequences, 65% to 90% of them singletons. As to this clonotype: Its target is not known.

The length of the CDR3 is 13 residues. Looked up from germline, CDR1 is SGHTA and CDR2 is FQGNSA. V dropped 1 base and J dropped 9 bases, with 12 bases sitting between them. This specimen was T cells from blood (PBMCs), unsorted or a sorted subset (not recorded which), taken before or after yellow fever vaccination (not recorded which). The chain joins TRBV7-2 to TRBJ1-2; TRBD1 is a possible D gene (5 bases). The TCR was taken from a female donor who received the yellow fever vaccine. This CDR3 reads CASSLGRDRSYTF. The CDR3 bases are TGTGCCAGCAGCTTAGGCAGGGATAGGAGCTACACCTTC.